This is a list of T cell receptor beta chains from one sample in a study of cytomegalovirus exposure and HLA in healthy donors. Profiling relied on immunoSEQ multiplex PCR, and the TCRdb table lists in-frame clones only, not all of them. The data show roughly 150,000 clones, with about 70% seen just once and roughly 2% held by the top ten. The specimen sequenced was PBMCs. These TCRs come from an older woman in good health and CMV-seropositive. The CDR3 runs from the conserved cysteine through the conserved F or W. Each record gives: V gene, clone size, D gene, J gene, CDR3 protein, CDR3 DNA. A D gene is named only where the DNA matches it firmly. For some rows the clone size is stated as once, few or many, or as a class when expanded; others skip it.

>TRBV19|few|TRBD1|TRBJ2-7
CASSTRTGAGEQYF
TGTGCCAGTAGTACCAGGACAGGGGCGGGCGAGCAGTACTTC
>TRBV27|NA|TRBD1|TRBJ2-7
CASSLSWTGNFEQYF
TGTGCCAGCAGTTTATCGTGGACAGGGAATTTCGAGCAGTACTTC
>TRBV28|NA|TRBD1|TRBJ1-1
CASSSGQTRGAFF
TGTGCCAGCAGTTCGGGACAGACGAGGGGAGCTTTCTTT
>TRBV5-4|NA|TRBD1|TRBJ1-2
CASSLAGQGWDYGYTF
TGTGCCAGCAGCTTGGCCGGACAGGGGTGGGACTATGGCTACACCTTC
>TRBV5-1|NA|TRBD1|TRBJ1-2
CASSLGDRGSEGYTF
TGCGCCAGCAGCTTGGGGGACAGGGGATCGGAAGGCTACACCTTC
>TRBV28|NA|NA|TRBJ1-2
CASSSYYGYTF
TGTGCCAGCAGTTCCTACTATGGCTACACCTTC
>TRBV19|NA|NA|TRBJ1-5
CASSMGQFLNQPQHF
TGTGCCAGTAGTATGGGACAATTTTTAAATCAGCCCCAGCATTTT
>TRBV7-8|few|NA|TRBJ2-7
CASSLRGAGFSYEQYF
TGTGCCAGCAGCTTACGGGGGGCTGGCTTTTCCTACGAGCAGTACTTC
>TRBV6-1|few|NA|TRBJ2-3
CASSALGRNQYF
TGTGCCAGCAGTGCTTTGGGGCGTAATCAGTATTTT
>TRBV2|NA|TRBD2|TRBJ2-7
CASSPYLAGTYEQYF
TGTGCCAGCAGCCCGTACCTAGCGGGGACCTACGAGCAGTACTTC
>TRBV6-1|NA|NA|TRBJ2-3
CASSGVADYTQYF
TGTGCCAGCAGTGGGGTAGCGGACTATACGCAGTATTTT
>TRBV7-6|once|NA|TRBJ2-2
CASSLEQVSTGELFF
TGTGCCAGCAGCTTAGAACAGGTTTCCACCGGGGAGCTGTTTTTT
>TRBV7-2|NA|NA|TRBJ1-5
CASSPRGQPQHF
TGTGCCAGCAGCCCCCGAGGTCAGCCCCAGCATTTT
>TRBV9|NA|TRBD2|TRBJ2-3
CASSVGGRAADTQYF
TGTGCCAGCAGCGTAGGAGGGAGGGCCGCAGATACGCAGTATTTT
>TRBV28|NA|NA|TRBJ2-5
CASSAGRGRGRVEETQYF
TGTGCCAGCTCCGCGGGTCGGGGGCGGGGGCGAGTCGAAGAGACCCAGTACTTC
>TRBV6-5|NA|TRBD2|TRBJ2-7
CASSLSGGSTYEQYF
TGTGCCAGCAGTCTCTCGGGGGGGTCGACCTACGAGCAGTACTTC
>TRBV21-1|NA|NA|TRBJ2-3
CASSRGEDTQYF
TGTGCCAGCAGCAGAGGAGAAGATACGCAGTATTTT
>TRBV7-3|NA|NA|TRBJ2-5
CASSLRGPRGVGGETQYF
TGTGCCAGCAGCTTAAGAGGTCCCAGGGGAGTAGGAGGAGAGACCCAGTACTTC
>TRBV5-1|NA|NA|TRBJ1-4
CASSLAAGGGEKLFF
TGCGCCAGCAGCTTGGCCGCTGGGGGCGGAGAAAAACTGTTTTTT
>TRBV7-9|few|TRBD2|TRBJ2-1
CASSLELAGDNEQFF
TGTGCCAGCAGCTTAGAACTAGCGGGGGACAATGAGCAGTTCTTC
>TRBV19|NA|TRBD1|TRBJ2-2
CASTGTAFAGELFF
TGTGCCAGTACCGGGACAGCTTTCGCCGGGGAGCTGTTTTTT
>TRBV28|NA|TRBD2|TRBJ2-7
CASSLSGGVSEQYF
TGTGCCAGCAGTTTATCGGGAGGAGTCTCCGAGCAGTACTTC
>TRBV29-1|NA|NA|TRBJ2-5
CSVEGLAGETQYF
TGCAGCGTTGAAGGGCTCGCGGGGGAGACCCAGTACTTC
>TRBV18|NA|TRBD1|TRBJ1-1
CASSPPTGEDGEAFF
TGTGCCAGCTCACCACCGACAGGGGAGGATGGAGAAGCTTTCTTT
>TRBV11-1|NA|NA|TRBJ1-1
CASSLPAEDDTEAFF
TGTGCCAGCAGCTTACCCGCGGAGGACGACACTGAAGCTTTCTTT
>TRBV28|NA|TRBD1|TRBJ1-5
CASSLSGGPQHF
TGTGCCAGCAGTTTATCAGGGGGGCCCCAGCATTTT